This note documents a single T cell receptor (beta chain) sequence. The data derive from a study of blood T cell repertoires in COVID-19. Produced via immunoSEQ multiplex PCR; TCRdb's table is partial and in-frame only. In the table there are some 130,000 clones, 90% of which are singletons. The CDR3 totals 15 residues. Losses at the gene ends were 4 bases for V and 5 bases for J; bases not matched to a gene: 7. CDR1 is SGHNT and CDR2 is YYREEE in the germline V gene (reference sequence). This receptor was obtained from a man in his fifties with active COVID-19. What was sequenced was peripheral blood. This chain joins TRBV5-4 and TRBJ1-5, with 9 bases lining up with TRBD1. DNA for the CDR3: TGTGCCAGCAGCAACCGGGACAGGGTGGATCAGCCCCAGCATTTT. Residues: CASSNRDRVDQPQHF.